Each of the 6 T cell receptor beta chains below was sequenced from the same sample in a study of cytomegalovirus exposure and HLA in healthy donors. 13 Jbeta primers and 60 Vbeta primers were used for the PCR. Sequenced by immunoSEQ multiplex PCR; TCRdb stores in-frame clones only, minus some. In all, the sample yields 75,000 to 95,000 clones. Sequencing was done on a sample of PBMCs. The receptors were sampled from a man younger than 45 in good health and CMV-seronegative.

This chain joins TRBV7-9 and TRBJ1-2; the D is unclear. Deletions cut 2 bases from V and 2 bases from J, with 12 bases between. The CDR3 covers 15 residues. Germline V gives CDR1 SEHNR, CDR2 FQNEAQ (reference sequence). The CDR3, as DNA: TGTGCCAGCAGCTTACACGGGATTAAGAACTATGGCTACACCTTC. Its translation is CASSLHGIKNYGYTF.

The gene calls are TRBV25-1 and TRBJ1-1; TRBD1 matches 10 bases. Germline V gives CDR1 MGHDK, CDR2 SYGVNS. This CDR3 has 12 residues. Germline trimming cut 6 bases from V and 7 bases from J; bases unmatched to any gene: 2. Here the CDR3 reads CASSDRGLEAFF. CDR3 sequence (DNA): TGTGCCAGCAGCGACAGGGGGCTTGAAGCTTTCTTT.

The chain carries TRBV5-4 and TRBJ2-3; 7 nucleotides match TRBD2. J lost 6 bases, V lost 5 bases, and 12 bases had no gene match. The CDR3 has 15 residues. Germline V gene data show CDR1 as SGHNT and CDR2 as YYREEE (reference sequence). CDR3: CASSPKGLRADTQYF. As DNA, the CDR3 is TGTGCCAGCAGTCCCAAGGGACTAAGGGCGGATACGCAGTATTTT.

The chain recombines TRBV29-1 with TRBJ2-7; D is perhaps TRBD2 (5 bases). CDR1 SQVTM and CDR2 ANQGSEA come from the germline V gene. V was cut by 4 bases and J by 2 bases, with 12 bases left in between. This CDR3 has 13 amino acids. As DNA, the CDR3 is TGCAGCGTTGCCCCGGACTTACCCTACGAGCAGTACTTC. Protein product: CSVAPDLPYEQYF.

CDR3 amino acids: CASSLLAGDEETQYF. The DNA of the CDR3 is TGTGCCAGCAGTTTACTAGCGGGGGACGAAGAGACCCAGTACTTC. The chain has TRBV6-5 and TRBJ2-5; 11 positions match TRBD2. The CDR3 is 15 amino acids. The ends lost 4 bases at V and 3 bases at J; junction bases unmatched: 4. In germline, CDR1 is MNHEY, CDR2 SVGAGI.

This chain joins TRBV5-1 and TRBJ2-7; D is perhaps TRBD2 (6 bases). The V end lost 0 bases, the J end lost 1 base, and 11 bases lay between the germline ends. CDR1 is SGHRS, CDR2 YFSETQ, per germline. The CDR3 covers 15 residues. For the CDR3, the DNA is TGCGCCAGCAGCTTGGGCCTAGCGTTGTCCTACGAGCAGTACTTC. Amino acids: CASSLGLALSYEQYF.